The clone carrying this TCR beta chain was counted between two and nine times. The germline gives CDR1 SNHLY, CDR2 FYNNEI. V was pared by 7 bases and J by 1 base, with 4 bases of the junction left unmatched. The CDR3 consists of 15 residues. The data belong to a study of blood T cell repertoires in COVID-19. Assay: immunoSEQ multiplex PCR; the TCRdb copy retains only in-frame clones and omits some. The table lists about 440,000 clones, about 89% of them singletons, with 4.3% in the top ten. Source material: peripheral blood. The clonotype originates from a woman aged 25 to 45 with acute or convalescent COVID-19. The rearrangement uses TRBV2 and TRBJ2-3, with 11 bases aligning to TRBD2. The CDR3 DNA is TGTGCCAGCATGAGGGGACTAGCGGGCACAGATACGCAGTATTTT. It encodes CASMRGLAGTDTQYF.